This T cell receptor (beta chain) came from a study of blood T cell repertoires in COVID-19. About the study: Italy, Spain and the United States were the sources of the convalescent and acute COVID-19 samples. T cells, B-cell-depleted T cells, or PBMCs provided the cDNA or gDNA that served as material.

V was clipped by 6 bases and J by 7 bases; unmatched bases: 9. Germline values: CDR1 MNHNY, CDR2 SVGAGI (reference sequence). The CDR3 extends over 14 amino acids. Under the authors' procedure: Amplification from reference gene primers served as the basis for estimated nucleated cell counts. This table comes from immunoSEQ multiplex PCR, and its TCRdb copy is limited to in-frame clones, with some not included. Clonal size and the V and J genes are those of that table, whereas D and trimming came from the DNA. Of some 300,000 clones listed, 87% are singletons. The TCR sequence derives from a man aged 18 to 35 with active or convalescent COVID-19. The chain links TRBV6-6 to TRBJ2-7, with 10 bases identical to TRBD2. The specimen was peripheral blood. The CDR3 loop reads CASSALAGAGEQYF. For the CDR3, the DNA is TGTGCCAGCAGCGCGCTAGCGGGAGCGGGGGAGCAGTACTTC.